This T cell receptor (beta chain) was sequenced during a study of T-cell reconstitution after alpha-beta-depleted transplantation in children. Findings of the study overall: One year post-transplant, T-cell counts and diversity were largely derived from T cells produced anew.

Unique molecular identifiers featured in how the TCRbeta library was prepared. TCRdb re-analysed the PCR reads in MiXCR, keeping a single row per CDR3 protein. The sample yields 200,000 to 300,000 distinct CDR3 sequences, about 23% seen once. The CDR3 totals 15 residues. The ends were cut back, 1 base at V and 6 bases at J, with 13 bases in the middle. CDR1 and CDR2 from the germline V gene are SGHVS and FNYEAQ. Many counts were recorded for this clonotype. Its specificity is not known. The clonotype originates from a girl aged 2-9 years with Fanconi anemia, due to receive a stem cell transplant. This specimen was PBMCs, taken before TCRalphabeta/CD19-depleted stem cell transplant. The chain joins TRBV7-6 to TRBJ2-1; D possibly corresponds to TRBD2 (6 bases). CDR3 protein: CASSLDGSAFNEQFF. CDR3 bases: TGTGCCAGCAGCTTAGACGGGAGTGCGTTCAATGAGCAGTTCTTC.